This passage covers 11 T cell receptor beta chains from one sample sequenced in a study of T cells in Graves' hyperthyroidism and ophthalmopathy (dated by TCRdb to about 2019). Libraries were prepared through multiplex PCR. TCRdb lists the instrument as Illumina HiSeq 2000. Amplification of TCR beta CDR3 regions was carried out from RNA transcripts. The TCR CDR3 was subjected to a first round of RT-PCR using the HTBI primer set and the Qiagen OneStep RT-PCR kit. Starting from the raw public reads, TCRdb applied fastp trimming at Q25, assembled clones with MiXCR and retained in-frame beta chains. Every entry covers one CDR3 protein and lists the most common genes and DNA from its rows. Counted in this sample were around 600,000 distinct CDR3 sequences; 14% of them appeared once. The ten largest account for more than 6% of the sample. Sequenced: blood. These receptors came from a woman under 30 with Graves' ophthalmopathy.

This clonotype was picked up many times. The chain couples TRBV7-9 to TRBJ2-1, with 7 bases fitting TRBD1. The CDR3 sequence is 15 residues long. Looked up from germline, CDR1 is SEHNR and CDR2 is FQNEAQ (reference sequence). Unmatched junction bases numbered 5, after V lost 5 bases and J lost 1 base. The CDR3 reads CASSADRSSYNEQFF. CDR3 nucleotides: TGTGCCAGCAGCGCGGACAGGAGTTCCTACAATGAGCAGTTCTTC.

This clonotype was observed at least ten times. The J gene is TRBJ2-1, the V gene TRBV27; no definite D call. Germline CDR1 reads MNHEY; CDR2 reads SMNVEV (reference sequence). The CDR3 length is 12 residues. V dropped 6 bases and J dropped 3 bases, with 6 bases sitting between them. The CDR3 nucleotides read TGTGCCAGCAGCCGGCTCTACAATGAGCAGTTCTTC. Protein product: CASSRLYNEQFF.

This sequence joins TRBV14 and TRBJ2-1; 10 nucleotides align to TRBD2. CDR3 size: 16 residues. Trimming at V came to 4 bases and at J to 7 bases, leaving 10 bases not matched to a gene. Looked up from germline, CDR1 is SGHDN and CDR2 is FVKESK. CDR3 coding DNA: TGTGCCAGCAGCCCCCAGAGGGCTAGCGGGGGAAATGAGCAGTTCTTC. Amino acid sequence: CASSPQRASGGNEQFF.

In its sample, this clonotype was seen a few times. This chain joins TRBV6-2 or TRBV6-3 and TRBJ1-2; D ambiguous. In germline, CDR1 is MNHEY, CDR2 SVGEGT. CDR3 length equals 16 residues. V was trimmed by 2 bases and J by 4 bases, leaving 17 bases between them. The CDR3 DNA reads as TGTGCCAGCAGTTACGGCGTTGTTGGGCCCGTCTATGGCTACACCTTC. Protein product: CASSYGVVGPVYGYTF.

This clonotype was seen only a few times. The chain joins TRBV5-5 to TRBJ1-5; D possibly corresponds to TRBD1 (5 bases). This CDR3 spans 16 amino acids. Looked up from germline, CDR1 is SGHKS and CDR2 is YYEKEE (reference sequence). The V end lost 2 bases, the J end lost 5 bases, and 17 bases lay between the germline ends. As DNA, the CDR3 is TGTGCCAGCAGCTTCAGGGTTATGGGCAACCATCAGCCCCAGCATTTT. It yields the protein CASSFRVMGNHQPQHF.

This clonotype was seen repeatedly, ten times or more. The chain carries TRBV7-9 and TRBJ1-2; 10 bases agree with TRBD1. V lost 6 bases, J lost 8 bases, and 9 bases stayed unmatched. Germline values: CDR1 SEHNR, CDR2 FQNEAQ (reference sequence). CDR3 length: 14 residues. The CDR3 loop reads CASSFPGTGEGYTF. CDR3 bases: TGTGCCAGCAGTTTTCCCGGGACAGGGGAGGGCTACACCTTC. Complete variable domain (other parts from reference TRBV7-9 and TRBJ1-2): DTGVSQNPRHKITKRGQNVTFRCDPISEHNRLYWYRQTLGQGPEFLTYFQNEAQLEKSRLLSDRFSAERPKGSFSTLEIQRTEQGDSAMYLCASSFPGTGEGYTFGSGTRLTVV.

This chain's CDR3 is CASNLHGEQFF. The DNA of the CDR3 is TGTGCCAGCAACCTTCATGGAGAGCAGTTCTTC. The chain combines TRBV2 with TRBJ2-1; D gene unclear. The V end lost 7 bases, the J end lost 10 bases, and 11 bases lay between the germline ends. Germline loops: CDR1 SNHLY, CDR2 FYNNEI. CDR3 length: 11 amino acids.

This clonotype was counted only a few times. This chain connects TRBV6-2 or TRBV6-3 to TRBJ2-1; the match to TRBD2 covers 9 bases. J was trimmed by 4 bases and V by 6 bases; bases with no gene match: 16. This CDR3 is built from 18 residues. CDR1 MNHEY and CDR2 SVGEGT come from the germline V gene. As DNA, the CDR3 is TGTGCCAGCAGCCCCGGATATAGCGGGAGTTCGAGGTACAATGAGCAGTTCTTC. Protein: CASSPGYSGSSRYNEQFF.

This clonotype was found many times. This rearrangement joins TRBV2 to TRBJ2-3, with 10 positions matching TRBD2. With V trimmed by 4 bases and J by 0 bases, 7 bases remained unmatched. The germline V gene encodes CDR1 SNHLY and CDR2 FYNNEI. CDR3 length: 17 amino acids. The DNA of the CDR3 is TGTGCCAGCAGTGCCGTCCTTAGCGGGAGGAGCACAGATACGCAGTATTTT. Translating it yields CASSAVLSGRSTDTQYF.

The CDR3 here is CASTQGGSEQYF. The CDR3 nucleotides read TGTGCCAGTACCCAAGGAGGGAGCGAGCAGTACTTC. This rearrangement joins TRBV6-2 or TRBV6-3 to TRBJ2-7; D possibly corresponds to TRBD2 (6 bases). This CDR3 is 12 amino acids long. CDR1 and CDR2 from the germline V gene are MNHEY and SVGEGT. V shed 9 bases and J shed 6 bases, with 15 bases lying between them.

The V gene is TRBV25-1, the J gene TRBJ2-1, with D possibly being TRBD2 (5 bases). V was pared by 4 bases and J by 5 bases, with 18 bases between. This CDR3 is built from 16 residues. CDR1 is MGHDK, CDR2 SYGVNS, per germline. CDR3 sequence (DNA): TGTGCCAGCAGTGCCCGGGGAGCGGCTTTACACAATGAGCAGTTCTTC. Translation: CASSARGAALHNEQFF.